Presented here are 15 T cell receptor beta chains from one specimen sequenced in a study of cytomegalovirus exposure and HLA in healthy donors. This PCR relied on a set of 60 Vbeta primers and 13 Jbeta primers. Sequenced by immunoSEQ multiplex PCR; TCRdb stores in-frame clones only, minus some. Here the sample spans roughly 72,000 clones, roughly 80% being singletons. The specimen was PBMCs. The source of these receptors is a woman between 35 and 50 years old in good health and CMV-seropositive.

The table lists this clone with a few counts. The chain employs TRBV2 and TRBJ2-3; 11 bases match TRBD2. This CDR3 is 16 amino acids long. V was clipped by 8 bases and J by 4 bases; unmatched bases: 11. The germline V gene encodes CDR1 SNHLY and CDR2 FYNNEI. The CDR3 spells CASGQSLAGGADTQYF. As DNA, the CDR3 is TGTGCCAGCGGTCAATCCCTAGCGGGGGGTGCAGATACGCAGTATTTT.

This clone was recorded a few times. The gene calls are TRBV11-1 and TRBJ2-7; D remains ambiguous. This CDR3 is 13 amino acids long. Trimming removed 3 bases from V and 2 bases from J, with 8 bases in between. Looked up from germline, CDR1 is SGHAT and CDR2 is FQDESV (reference sequence). For the CDR3, the DNA is TGTGCCAGCAGCTTTGCGGAGACCTACGAGCAGTACTTC. It translates to CASSFAETYEQYF. Together with reference TRBV11-1 and TRBJ2-7, the CDR3 gives the full variable domain: EAEVAQSPRYKITEKSQAVAFWCDPISGHATLYWYRQILGQGPELLVQFQDESVVDDSQLPKDRFSAERLKGVDSTLKIQPAELGDSAMYLCASSFAETYEQYFGPGTRLTVT.

The genes are TRBV6-5 and TRBJ2-7; 7 bases are a match to TRBD1. Trimming removed 5 bases from V and 6 bases from J; junction bases left unmatched: 4. Looked up from germline, CDR1 is MNHEY and CDR2 is SVGAGI. The CDR3 sequence is 12 residues long. The DNA for the CDR3 is TGTGCCAGCAGTCTTCCAGGGGGCGAGCAGTACTTC. Translated, it gives CASSLPGGEQYF.

V gene TRBV5-1 combines with J gene TRBJ2-7, with D possibly matching TRBD2 (6 bases). The V and J ends lost 4 bases and 1 base respectively, with 12 bases between them. Germline loops: CDR1 SGHRS, CDR2 YFSETQ. This CDR3 region has 14 residues. The CDR3: CASSQTGTSYEQYF. DNA of the CDR3: TGCGCCAGCAGCCAGACCGGGACTTCCTACGAGCAGTACTTC.

The chain couples TRBV25-1 to TRBJ2-1; no reliable D call. This CDR3 is built from 14 residues. V was trimmed by 2 bases and J by 3 bases, leaving 8 bases between them. Germline V gives CDR1 MGHDK, CDR2 SYGVNS. The CDR3 DNA reads TGTGCCAGCAGTGAAGGCGGCTTCTACAATGAGCAGTTCTTC. It specifies CASSEGGFYNEQFF.

The V gene is TRBV2, the J gene TRBJ1-3, with D perhaps TRBD1 (6 bases). This CDR3 spans 16 amino acids. Trimming removed 2 bases from V and 0 bases from J, with 11 bases in between. The germline gives CDR1 SNHLY, CDR2 FYNNEI. The CDR3 protein is CASSEIQGSSGNTIYF. The CDR3 DNA reads as TGTGCCAGCAGTGAAATACAGGGAAGCTCTGGAAACACCATATATTTT.

This chain uses TRBV27 with TRBJ1-2, with TRBD1 as a possible D gene (6 bases). This CDR3 is built from 13 residues. Trimming left V 4 bases short and J 8 bases short, with 14 bases between. The germline V gene encodes CDR1 MNHEY and CDR2 SMNVEV (reference sequence). The CDR3 DNA sequence: TGTGCCAGCAGTTCCCGACAGGCGGAAGGCTACACCTTC. Amino acids: CASSSRQAEGYTF.

V and J are TRBV13 and TRBJ2-1; unclear D gene. The germline CDR1 and CDR2 sequences are PRHDT and FYEKMQ (reference sequence). V dropped 1 base and J dropped 5 bases, with 12 bases sitting between them. This CDR3 contains 15 residues. In DNA form, the CDR3 reads TGTGCCAGCAGCTTAGCACTCGCCGAACACAATGAGCAGTTCTTC. Amino acids: CASSLALAEHNEQFF.

The chain combines TRBV29-1 with TRBJ1-1; 7 bases are shared with TRBD1. CDR1 and CDR2 from the germline V gene are SQVTM and ANQGSEA. The J segment lost 1 base and the V segment lost 1 base, leaving 9 bases of the junction unmatched. This CDR3 has 16 residues. The CDR3 loop reads CSVEVPDRPTNTEAFF. CDR3 nucleotide sequence: TGCAGCGTTGAAGTACCGGACAGGCCGACGAACACTGAAGCTTTCTTT.

This chain connects TRBV9 to TRBJ2-1; 7 nucleotides agree with TRBD2. The CDR3 covers 13 residues. Germline V gene data show CDR1 as SGDLS and CDR2 as YYNGEE. With V trimmed by 3 bases and J by 3 bases, 0 bases remained unmatched. The CDR3 here is CASSASGYNEQFF. The CDR3 DNA reads TGTGCCAGCAGCGCTAGCGGCTACAATGAGCAGTTCTTC.

The V and J genes are TRBV7-9 and TRBJ1-4; 7 nucleotides agree with TRBD1. The germline gives CDR1 SEHNR, CDR2 FQNEAQ (reference sequence). Unmatched junction bases numbered 4, after V lost 1 base and J lost 8 bases. The CDR3 has 14 amino acids. CDR3 DNA: TGTGCCAGCAGCTTAGGACAGGGTGGAGAAAAACTGTTTTTT. The encoded protein is CASSLGQGGEKLFF.

This clone has a single count. The chain carries TRBV5-1 and TRBJ1-1; D call uncertain. CDR3 length: 14 residues. Trimming took off 4 bases at V and 2 bases at J, with 12 bases between the two ends. Germline values: CDR1 SGHRS, CDR2 YFSETQ. The CDR3 coding sequence is TGCGCCAGCAGCCAGGATGCAGCAAACACTGAAGCTTTCTTT. Its protein product is CASSQDAANTEAFF. The variable domain in full, with the rest retrieved from reference TRBV5-1 and TRBJ1-1, is KAGVTQTPRYLIKTRGQQVTLSCSPISGHRSVSWYQQTPGQGLQFLFEYFSETQRNKGNFPGRFSGRQFSNSRSEMNVSTLELGDSALYLCASSQDAANTEAFFGQGTRLTVV.

The V call is TRBV29-1, the J call TRBJ2-1; 11 nucleotides agree with TRBD2. Per germline, CDR1 SQVTM and CDR2 ANQGSEA. The CDR3 runs to 15 residues. The ends lost 4 bases at V and 8 bases at J; junction bases unmatched: 10. The CDR3 DNA reads as TGCAGCGTTGTCCCTGCTAGCGGGAGGAACTATGAGCAGTTCTTC. Its translation: CSVVPASGRNYEQFF.

This chain joins TRBV15 and TRBJ1-2; 9 nucleotides line up with TRBD1. Germline CDR1 and CDR2: LNHNV and YYDKDF (reference sequence). The CDR3 contains 16 residues. J was trimmed by 8 bases and V by 1 base; bases with no gene match: 11. CDR3 loop: CATSRAGTGGAEGYTF. The CDR3 nucleotides read TGTGCCACCAGCAGAGCAGGAACAGGGGGCGCGGAAGGCTACACCTTC.

The chain links TRBV9 to TRBJ2-5, with 9 bases fitting TRBD2. The CDR3 sequence is 16 residues long. J lost 4 bases, V lost 3 bases, and 10 bases had no gene match. Per germline, CDR1 SGDLS and CDR2 YYNGEE. The CDR3 nucleotides are TGTGCCAGCAGCGCCGAGAGAGCGGGAGGTAGAGAGACCCAGTACTTC. Encoded protein: CASSAERAGGRETQYF. The full variable domain, its missing parts supplied by reference TRBV9 and TRBJ2-5, is DSGVTQTPKHLITATGQRVTLRCSPRSGDLSVYWYQQSLDQGLQFLIQYYNGEERAKGNILERFSAQQFPDLHSELNLSSLELGDSALYFCASSAERAGGRETQYFGPGTRLLVL.